This T cell receptor beta chain emerged from a study of T cell responses to AZD1222 COVID-19 vaccine. Study-wide results and limits: Reports indicate that nearly half of spike-specific TCRs are directed at unmutated variant regions. Clonal diversity was possibly underestimated, and the donors were mostly white British, with more females.

Deletions cut 3 bases from V and 3 bases from J, with 12 bases between. The CDR3 consists of 15 residues. CDR1 is LNHDA, CDR2 SQIVND, per germline (reference sequence). TCRdb's table, derived via immunoSEQ multiplex PCR, lists solely in-frame clones and lacks some. This sample has about 130,000 clones, with approximately 80% found just once. This clone appeared a single time. Its antigen is undetermined. The sample consisted of peripheral blood, taken on day 0 of AZD1222 vaccination. This receptor was obtained from an adult in good health. The chain carries TRBV19 and TRBJ1-5; D remains unclear. CDR3 in amino acids: CASSIGQTNNQPQHF. Here the CDR3 DNA reads TGTGCCAGTAGTATTGGCCAAACCAACAATCAGCCCCAGCATTTT.